This TCR beta chain was identified in a study of shared clonotypes between healthy human individuals. For the study at large: CD4 naive and memory got three plates each, CD8 naive two, CD8 memory one. Whole-study findings and limits: The study drew on few donors, limiting represented genetic and exposure-history diversity. Naive subsets tended to show greater estimated richness than memory subsets.

Comment on this clone: Antigen unknown.

The germline gives CDR1 SGHAT, CDR2 FQNNGV. The germline V and J ends were trimmed by 1 base and 7 bases, with 7 bases remaining between them. The CDR3 consists of 13 residues. Caucasian adults living in Nashville, Tennessee, provided all samples. The data were produced by immunoSEQ multiplex PCR, yet TCRdb's version contains in-frame clones alone and is incomplete. The table lists about 360,000 clones, more than 60% of them singletons. The TCR comes from a man between 25 and 39 years old in good health. This rearrangement joins TRBV11-2 to TRBJ1-4; D not resolved. The sample taken for sequencing was memory CD4+ T cells sorted from blood. Specified subset: CD45RA-negative fraction. CDR3 bases: TGTGCCAGCAGCTTAGTTGAAAGTGAAAAACTGTTTTTT. It encodes CASSLVESEKLFF.